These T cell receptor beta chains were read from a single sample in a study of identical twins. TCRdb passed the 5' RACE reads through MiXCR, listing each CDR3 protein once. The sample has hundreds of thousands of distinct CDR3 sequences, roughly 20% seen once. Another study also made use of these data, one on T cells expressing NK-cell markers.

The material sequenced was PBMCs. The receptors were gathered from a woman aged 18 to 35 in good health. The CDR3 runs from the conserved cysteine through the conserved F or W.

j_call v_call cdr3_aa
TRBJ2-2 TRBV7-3 CASSGTSAGELFF
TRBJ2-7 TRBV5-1 CASSLGLAVPYEQYF
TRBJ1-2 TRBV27 CASSFIRGQGAHGYTF
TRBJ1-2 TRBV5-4 CASSTRTENYGYTF
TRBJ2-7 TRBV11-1 CASSSSTSGTIARLSYEQYF
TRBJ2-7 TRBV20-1 CSAKARGRVYEQYF
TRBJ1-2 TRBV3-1 CASSQEGIASYGYTF
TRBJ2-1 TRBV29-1 CGSRGTAYNEQFF
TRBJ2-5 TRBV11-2 CAGGPRDRAQETQYF
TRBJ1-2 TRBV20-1 CSVFEFNYGYTF
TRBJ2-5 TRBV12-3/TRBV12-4 CASSPLTRTQYF
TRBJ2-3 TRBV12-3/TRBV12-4 CASIESGGAADTQYF
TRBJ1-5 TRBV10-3 CAISDRGSNQPQHF
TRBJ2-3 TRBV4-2 CASQERGGPPAGTDTQYF
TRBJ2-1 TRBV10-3 CATAGGYNEQFF
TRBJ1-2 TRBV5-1 CASSQNRQDPDGYTF
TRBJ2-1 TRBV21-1 CASSTWRGLYNEQFF
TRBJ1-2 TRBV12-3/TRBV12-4 CASSSWFYGYTF
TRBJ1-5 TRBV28 CASTRVRNQPQHF
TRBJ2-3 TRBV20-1 CSARDRAKLNTDTQYF
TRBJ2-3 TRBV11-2 CASSASGGRTDTQYF
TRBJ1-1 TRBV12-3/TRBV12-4 CASSLGVTTEAFF
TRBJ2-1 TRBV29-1 CSVGRGLAGYNEQFF
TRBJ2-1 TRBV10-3 CAIRMGLAGGDEQFF
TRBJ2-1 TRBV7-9 CASSSPLAGAYNEQFF